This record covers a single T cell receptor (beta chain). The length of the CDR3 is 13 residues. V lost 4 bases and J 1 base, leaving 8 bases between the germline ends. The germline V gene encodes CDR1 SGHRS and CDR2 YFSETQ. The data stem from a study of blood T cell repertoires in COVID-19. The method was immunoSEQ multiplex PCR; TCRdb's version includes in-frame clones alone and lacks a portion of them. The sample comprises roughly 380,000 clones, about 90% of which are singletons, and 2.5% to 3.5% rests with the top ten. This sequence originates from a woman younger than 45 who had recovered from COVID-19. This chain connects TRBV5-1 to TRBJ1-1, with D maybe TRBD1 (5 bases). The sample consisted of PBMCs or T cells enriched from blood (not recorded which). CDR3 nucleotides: TGCGCCAGCAGCCACGGACAGAACACTGAAGCTTTCTTT. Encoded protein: CASSHGQNTEAFF.